This TCR beta chain originates from a study of cytomegalovirus exposure and HLA in healthy donors. The study's findings and limits: Most TCR sequences were uncommon, yet certain public TCRs appeared in many donors. Further analysis, carried out later, found HLA-associated TCR beta chains more clonally expanded than equally common other chains. Judged likely to be a sequencing artifact was a cluster of highly shared sequence variants.

Trimming took 0 bases from V and 2 from J, leaving 11 bases between them. This CDR3 is 16 amino acids long. Germline CDR1 reads SGHDN; CDR2 reads FVKESK. Donors had nominal health at sampling but likely had unrecorded immune exposures. The PCR contained 60 Vbeta and 13 Jbeta primers. Profiled with immunoSEQ multiplex PCR; TCRdb holds only in-frame clones, not every one. This sample has fewer than 200,000 clones; less than 85% occur once, and the top ten carry about 4.5%. A word on this clone: Its antigen remains unidentified.

The source material was PBMCs. The sequence derives from a man aged 35-49 years in good health and CMV-seronegative. V usage is TRBV14 and J usage is TRBJ2-1; a possible D gene is TRBD2 (5 bases). The DNA for the CDR3 is TGTGCCAGCAGCCAAGACCGGGATATCACCTACAATGAGCAGTTCTTC. Translated: CASSQDRDITYNEQFF.